The text below deals with one T cell receptor beta chain. The source of the sample is a study of blood T cells in healthy people across ages. Primed by a sample-barcoded 5' primer and a J-beta primer mix, a second PCR proceeded for about 7 to 12 cycles. TCRdb re-derived calls from the 5' RACE reads in MiXCR, one entry per CDR3 protein. Of some 1.7 million distinct CDR3 sequences listed, approximately 30% are singletons. The CDR3 runs to 14 residues. Trimming removed 4 bases at V and 7 bases at J, with 16 bases between. Germline CDR1 and CDR2: SGHVS and FQNEAQ. Source material: blood. The chain carries TRBV7-8 and TRBJ1-2, with D tentatively TRBD1 (6 bases). The origin of this receptor is a woman in her thirties in good health. CDR3 sequence reads: CASSSTGRGSGYTF. The CDR3 nucleotides are TGTGCCAGCAGCTCTACAGGGAGGGGGAGTGGCTACACCTTC. The variable domain in full, completed from reference TRBV7-8 and TRBJ1-2, reads GAGVSQSPRYKVAKRGQDVALRCDPISGHVSLFWYQQALGQGPEFLTYFQNEAQLDKSGLPSDRFFAERPEGSVSTLKIQRTQQEDSAVYLCASSSTGRGSGYTFGSGTRLTVV.